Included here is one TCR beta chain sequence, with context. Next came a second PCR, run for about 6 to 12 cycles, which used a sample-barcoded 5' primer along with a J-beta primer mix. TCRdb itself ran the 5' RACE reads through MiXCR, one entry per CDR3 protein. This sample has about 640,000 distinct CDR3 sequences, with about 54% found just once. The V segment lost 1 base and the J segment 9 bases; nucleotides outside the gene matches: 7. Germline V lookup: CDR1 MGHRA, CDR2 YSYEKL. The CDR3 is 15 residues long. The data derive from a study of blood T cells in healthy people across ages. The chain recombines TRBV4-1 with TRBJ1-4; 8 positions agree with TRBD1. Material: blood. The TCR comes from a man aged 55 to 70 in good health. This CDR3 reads CASSQGRTGTQKLFF. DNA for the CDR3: TGCGCCAGCAGCCAAGGCAGGACAGGGACCCAAAAACTGTTTTTT.